The rows below give T cell receptor beta chains drawn from one sample of a study of T cell clones after liver transplantation. Generated by immunoSEQ multiplex PCR, the TCRdb table keeps only in-frame clones and is missing some. The sample holds 98,000 or so clones; roughly 80% are singletons and the top ten take 0.8% to 1%. The sequencing used CD4+ T cells from blood, collected before liver transplant. The receptors come from a human donor who received a liver transplant. Both conserved end residues are part of each CDR3. Fields, in order: V gene, J gene, clone size, D gene, CDR3 protein, CDR3 DNA. The D gene is left open where the match is weak. Clone sizes are given selectively: once, few, many, or a class where the clone is expanded.

>TRBV5-1|TRBJ2-3|.|.
CASSLDTGTDTQYF
TGCGCCAGCAGCCTAGATACAGGGACAGATACGCAGTATTTT
>TRBV18|TRBJ2-3|.|.
CASSLLTDTQYF
TGTGCCAGCTCACTACTCACAGATACGCAGTATTTT
>TRBV6-6|TRBJ1-1|.|.
CASTAGATEAFF
TGTGCCAGCACTGCGGGGGCAACTGAAGCTTTCTTT
>TRBV27|TRBJ1-1|.|.
CASSSGRGAKTEAFF
TGTGCCAGCAGTTCGGGGCGGGGGGCGAAAACTGAAGCTTTCTTT
>TRBV11-2|TRBJ2-3|once|TRBD2
CASSFGLAGGRTDTQYF
TGTGCCAGCAGCTTCGGTCTAGCGGGGGGGCGTACGGATACGCAGTATTTT
>TRBV5-8|TRBJ1-5|.|TRBD1
CASTDFRGHNQPQHF
TGTGCCAGCACCGATTTCAGGGGGCACAATCAGCCCCAGCATTTT
>TRBV29-1|TRBJ1-3|.|.
CSVVGPKDTIYF
TGCAGCGTTGTAGGGCCGAAGGACACCATATATTTT
>TRBV5-3|TRBJ2-7|.|.
CARSLAGGGDPYEQYF
TGTGCCAGAAGCTTGGCCGGAGGGGGCGACCCCTACGAGCAGTACTTC
>TRBV9|TRBJ1-3|.|.
CASSVWGSGNTIYF
TGTGCCAGCAGCGTATGGGGCTCTGGAAACACCATATATTTT
>TRBV7-9|TRBJ2-5|once|TRBD2
CASSPFLRGATDF
TGTGCCAGCAGCCCCTTCTTGCGGGGGGCTACCGACTTC
>TRBV19|TRBJ1-4|.|TRBD1
CASMGDSHFNEKLFF
TGTGCCAGTATGGGGGACAGTCATTTTAATGAAAAACTGTTTTTT
>TRBV14|TRBJ2-7|few|.
CASSHGSYEQYF
TGTGCCAGCAGCCATGGGAGCTACGAGCAGTACTTC
>TRBV28|TRBJ2-1|few|TRBD2
CASSTPTSGLYNEQFF
TGTGCCAGCAGTACCCCGACTAGCGGGCTCTACAATGAGCAGTTCTTC
>TRBV12-2|TRBJ2-1|.|.
CASRLICSGGRNEQFF
TGTGCAAGTCGCTTAATATGTAGCGGGGGCCGAAATGAGCAGTTCTTC
>TRBV7-9|TRBJ2-7|.|TRBD1
CASSLGPTGYEQYF
TGTGCCAGCAGCTTAGGTCCGACAGGGTACGAGCAGTACTTC
>TRBV29-1|TRBJ2-7|.|TRBD1
CSVGDRADYEQYF
TGCAGCGTTGGTGACAGGGCGGACTACGAGCAGTACTTC
>TRBV28|TRBJ2-7|.|.
CASRPGGQPYEQYF
TGTGCCAGCCGCCCAGGAGGACAGCCCTACGAGCAGTACTTC
>TRBV27|TRBJ2-7|.|.
CASSFSGSSYEQYF
TGTGCCAGCAGTTTCTCGGGATCCTCCTACGAGCAGTACTTC
>TRBV6-6|TRBJ1-4|few|.
CASSSPAGRAAF
TGTGCCAGCAGTTCCCCGGCGGGCAGGGCCGCTTTT
>TRBV5-4|TRBJ1-1|.|.
CASSSGRMNTEAFF
TGTGCCAGCAGCTCGGGACGGATGAACACTGAAGCTTTCTTT
>TRBV19|TRBJ1-2|.|TRBD1
CASSFSGQGDPYGYTF
TGTGCCAGTAGTTTCTCAGGACAGGGCGATCCCTATGGCTACACCTTC
>TRBV11-2|TRBJ2-3|.|TRBD1
CASSLEGQGPDTQYF
TGTGCCAGCAGCCTCGAGGGACAGGGACCAGATACGCAGTATTTT
>TRBV5-8|TRBJ1-3|.|.
CASSFGRSGNTIYF
TGTGCCAGCAGCTTTGGACGCTCTGGAAACACCATATATTTT
>TRBV6-5|TRBJ1-2|.|.
CATLSGFEGYTF
TGTGCCACTCTATCAGGGTTTGAGGGCTACACCTTC
>TRBV14|TRBJ2-3|.|.
CASSQETTGHTDTQYF
TGTGCCAGCAGCCAAGAAACGACAGGTCACACAGATACGCAGTATTTT
>TRBV27|TRBJ1-2|.|TRBD1
CASSPLDRGRNYGYTF
TGTGCCAGCAGTCCGCTAGACAGGGGGCGGAATTATGGCTACACCTTC